These 24 T cell receptor beta chains were all obtained from the same sample, sequenced in a study of blood T cell repertoires in COVID-19. Sequenced by immunoSEQ multiplex PCR; TCRdb stores in-frame clones only, minus some. The sample records roughly 290,000 clones, 80% to 90% being singletons. The specimen sequenced was PBMCs or T cells enriched from blood (not recorded which). These TCRs come from a man aged 25-40 years who had recovered from COVID-19.

This chain links TRBV10-3 with TRBJ1-4; TRBD1 aligns across 8 bases. The CDR3 extends over 14 amino acids. V gave up 0 bases and J gave up 11 bases; unmatched junction bases: 5. Germline assignment: CDR1 ENHRY and CDR2 SYGVKD. CDR3 loop: CAISESQGASKLFF. In DNA form, the CDR3 reads TGTGCCATCAGTGAGTCTCAGGGGGCCTCGAAACTGTTTTTT.

The chain combines TRBV5-6 with TRBJ2-7, with a tentative D call TRBD1 (5 bases). Germline V gene lookup returns CDR1 SGHDT and CDR2 YYEEEE. The V and J ends lost 4 bases and 1 base respectively, with 9 bases between them. The CDR3 runs to 13 residues. CDR3 DNA sequence: TGTGCCAGCAGCACGACAGTATCCTACGAGCAGTACTTC. Translating it yields CASSTTVSYEQYF.

The V and J genes are TRBV5-6 and TRBJ2-7; TRBD2 aligns across 8 bases. Trimming at V came to 4 bases and at J to 2 bases, leaving 11 bases not matched to a gene. The CDR3 is 16 residues long. The germline V gene has CDR1 SGHDT and CDR2 YYEEEE. CDR3 coding DNA: TGTGCCAGCAGCCCCTTACTAGCGGTCCAAACCTACGAGCAGTACTTC. It yields the protein CASSPLLAVQTYEQYF.

The count of this clone is one. The chain has TRBV29-1 and TRBJ2-7, with D possibly TRBD1 on 5 matching bases. The CDR3 extends over 14 amino acids. The V end was cut by 4 bases, the J end by 1 base, with 14 bases between. Germline V gene lookup returns CDR1 SQVTM and CDR2 ANQGSEA. CDR3 in amino acids: CSVVGGADSYEQYF. The CDR3 DNA sequence: TGCAGCGTTGTGGGTGGGGCAGATTCCTACGAGCAGTACTTC.

V gene TRBV27 combines with J gene TRBJ1-1; D remains ambiguous. Germline lookup yields CDR1 MNHEY and CDR2 SMNVEV (reference sequence). Between the trimmed V and J ends, which lost 0 bases and 0 bases, there was a span of 5 bases. The CDR3 is 14 residues long. The CDR3 DNA follows: TGTGCCAGCAGTTTATCGCGTATGAACACTGAAGCTTTCTTT. Protein product: CASSLSRMNTEAFF.

This clone came up once. The rearrangement uses TRBV6-4 and TRBJ1-3, with a weak D call TRBD1 (6 bases). Germline CDR1 MRHNA, CDR2 SNTAGT. This CDR3 contains 19 residues. V was trimmed by 4 bases and J by 0 bases, leaving 22 bases between them. This CDR3 reads CASSVRTDQNLPSGNTIYF. The CDR3 DNA follows: TGTGCCAGCAGTGTCAGGACAGACCAAAACCTCCCCTCTGGAAACACCATATATTTT.

The chain uses TRBV18 and TRBJ1-2, with D possibly being TRBD1 (6 bases). From germline, CDR1 is KGHSH and CDR2 LQKENI. This CDR3 is 13 amino acids long. With 6 bases removed from V and 2 bases from J, the gap between germline ends came to 10 bases. This CDR3 is CASSEGENYGYTF. CDR3 DNA sequence: TGTGCCAGCTCCGAGGGGGAAAACTATGGCTACACCTTC.

The chain combines TRBV5-4 with TRBJ1-1; the D is unclear. The CDR3 extends over 14 amino acids. The germline V gene encodes CDR1 SGHNT and CDR2 YYREEE (reference sequence). V was shortened by 0 bases and J by 6 bases, with 12 bases between the two germline ends. The CDR3 region is CASSLAGRSPEAFF. As DNA, the CDR3 is TGTGCCAGCAGCTTGGCCGGTCGGTCTCCTGAAGCTTTCTTT.

This chain links TRBV9 with TRBJ1-2; D is unresolved. There are 15 residues in the CDR3. Germline CDR1 is SGDLS and CDR2 is YYNGEE. With 0 bases removed from V and 0 bases from J, the gap between germline ends came to 9 bases. The CDR3 loop reads CASSVDRSPNYGYTF. CDR3 sequence (DNA): TGTGCCAGCAGCGTAGACAGATCGCCTAACTATGGCTACACCTTC.

This chain connects TRBV2 to TRBJ2-5; 12 bases match TRBD2. This CDR3 spans 16 amino acids. Germline CDR1 and CDR2: SNHLY and FYNNEI. Trimming took 6 bases from V and 2 from J; bases not matched to a gene: 7. The CDR3 bases are TGTGCCAGCAGCGAGACTAGCGGGGGTTATCAAGAGACCCAGTACTTC. It yields the protein CASSETSGGYQETQYF.

V and J are TRBV5-4 and TRBJ2-5, with TRBD1 matching over 9 bases. V gave up 3 bases and J gave up 5 bases; unmatched junction bases: 11. The CDR3 spans 16 residues. Germline CDR1 is SGHNT and CDR2 is YYREEE (reference sequence). CDR3 in amino acids: CASSSDRYRGLETQYF. Written as DNA, the CDR3 is TGTGCCAGCAGCTCCGATAGATACAGGGGGCTCGAGACCCAGTACTTC.

This sequence joins TRBV19 and TRBJ1-5; D is perhaps TRBD1 (6 bases). The germline V gene has CDR1 LNHDA and CDR2 SQIVND (reference sequence). The CDR3 loop spans 15 amino acids. V was shortened by 4 bases and J by 3 bases, with 13 bases between the two germline ends. CDR3 loop: CASSTAQGPNQPQHF. The CDR3 region has the DNA TGTGCCAGTAGTACTGCACAGGGCCCCAATCAGCCCCAGCATTTT.

This chain uses TRBV21-1 with TRBJ2-5; the DNA was not compared with TRBD2, the D call given in the table. TRBV21-1 is shown as a pseudogene. The CDR3 length is 14 residues. The CDR3 sequence: CASILGGGTRDQYF. For the CDR3, the DNA is TGTGCCAGCATCTTGGGCGGGGGTACAAGAGACCAGTACTTC.

This clone occurred once. This chain links TRBV9 with TRBJ2-3, with a tentative D call TRBD2 (6 bases). This CDR3 region has 17 residues. The V gene's germline CDR1 is SGDLS and CDR2 YYNGEE. Trimming took 4 bases from V and 0 from J, leaving 18 bases between them. Here the CDR3 reads CASSPRGGTTSTDTQYF. For the CDR3, the DNA is TGTGCCAGCAGCCCCCGGGGCGGGACCACTAGCACAGATACGCAGTATTTT.

This sequence joins TRBV10-3 and TRBJ2-7; 7 positions match TRBD2. V dropped 3 bases and J dropped 1; count of bases not matched to a gene: 0. Germline V gene sequence: CDR1 ENHRY, CDR2 SYGVKD. There are 13 residues in the CDR3. CDR3: CAISDGGSYEQYF. The CDR3 coding sequence is TGTGCCATCAGTGACGGGGGGTCCTACGAGCAGTACTTC.

The chain links TRBV10-3 to TRBJ1-1; TRBD1 is a possible D gene (6 bases). The CDR3 loop spans 12 amino acids. CDR1 is ENHRY, CDR2 SYGVKD, per germline. The V end lost 10 bases, the J end lost 0 bases, and 9 bases lay between the germline ends. CDR3 sequence (DNA): TGTGCCACCGGACAGTTGAACACTGAAGCTTTCTTT. Its translation: CATGQLNTEAFF.

The chain links TRBV6-1 to TRBJ2-5; TRBD2 might be the D (5 bases). Looked up from germline, CDR1 is MNHNS and CDR2 is SASEGT. The V end lost 2 bases, the J end lost 5 bases, and 15 bases lay between the germline ends. This CDR3 has 15 residues. CDR3 coding DNA: TGTGCCAGCAGTGAATCCCCTGAGGGCGCGGAGACCCAGTACTTC. Translated, it gives CASSESPEGAETQYF.

V and J are TRBV6-5 and TRBJ2-2; 7 bases align to TRBD1. The germline gives CDR1 MNHEY, CDR2 SVGAGI. The CDR3 is 14 amino acids. Germline trimming cut 7 bases from V and 4 bases from J; bases unmatched to any gene: 6. The DNA for the CDR3 is TGTGCCAGCATTCCGACAGGGACCACCGGGGAGCTGTTTTTT. Translated: CASIPTGTTGELFF.

The chain couples TRBV29-1 to TRBJ2-1; 9 bases map to TRBD1. The V gene's germline CDR1 is SQVTM and CDR2 ANQGSEA. The CDR3 is 12 residues long. Trimming cost V 4 bases and J 7 bases; bases outside gene matches: 2. CDR3 coding DNA: TGCAGCGTTGGCGACAGGGGGAATGAGCAGTTCTTC. The encoded protein is CSVGDRGNEQFF.

This chain links TRBV2 with TRBJ2-3; 11 bases align to TRBD2. This CDR3 is 16 amino acids long. CDR1 and CDR2 (germline): SNHLY, FYNNEI. With 7 bases clipped from V and 0 bases from J, the junction kept 6 bases outside the gene matches. The chain's CDR3 is CASIYSGGASTDTQYF. Written as DNA, the CDR3 is TGTGCCAGCATTTATAGCGGGGGGGCGAGCACAGATACGCAGTATTTT.

This chain joins TRBV25-1 and TRBJ1-5, with D possibly matching TRBD1 (5 bases). Germline CDR1 MGHDK, CDR2 SYGVNS. V gave up 1 base and J gave up 5 bases, with 12 bases separating them. This CDR3 comprises 15 residues. CDR3 nucleotide sequence: TGTGCCAGCAGTGAATCCGACGACAGCCATCAGCCCCAGCATTTT. Amino acid sequence: CASSESDDSHQPQHF.

J is TRBJ1-5 and V is TRBV4-1; D unclear. The CDR3 covers 15 residues. V was shortened by 1 base and J by 6 bases, with 13 bases between the two germline ends. Germline V gene sequence: CDR1 MGHRA, CDR2 YSYEKL. The CDR3 DNA follows: TGCGCCAGCAGCCAAGGCCCTTTTGGCGGTCAGCCCCAGCATTTT. Residues: CASSQGPFGGQPQHF.

V is TRBV18 and J is TRBJ1-1, with 8 bases matching TRBD1. The CDR3 totals 15 residues. V shed 4 bases and J 6 bases; nucleotides not matched to a gene: 10. CDR1 is KGHSH, CDR2 LQKENI, per germline. CDR3 sequence: CASSQNGQGLSEAFF. CDR3 in DNA: TGTGCCAGCTCACAGAATGGACAGGGCTTATCTGAAGCTTTCTTT.

The chain has TRBV9 and TRBJ2-2, with 10 bases fitting TRBD1. Trimming took 4 bases from V and 3 from J; bases not matched to a gene: 6. The CDR3 sequence is 16 residues long. The germline V gene has CDR1 SGDLS and CDR2 YYNGEE. CDR3 amino acids: CASSPTGGVDTGELFF. DNA of the CDR3: TGTGCCAGCAGCCCGACAGGGGGCGTAGACACCGGGGAGCTGTTTTTT.